The clone carrying this T cell receptor (beta chain) was recorded at least ten times. The sample is drawn from a study of human T cells and chemical hapten exposure. Study-wide background: Patients additionally received therapeutic doses of diphenylcyclopropenone on the scalp once a week, and this continued throughout the roughly 26-week study. Small discrepancies in pooled library volume mainly accounted for the varying TCR yields per sample.

Time point here: patch test 1, 2 weeks after DPC sensitization. The sample's treatment: therapeutic diphenylcyclopropenone sensitization with weekly scalp DPC. Looked up from germline, CDR1 is LGHNA and CDR2 is YNFKEQ. The J segment lost 3 bases and the V segment lost 1 base, leaving 1 base of the junction unmatched. CDR3 length: 14 residues. MiXCR, applied by TCRdb to the RACE reads, yields one record per CDR3 protein. This sample has tens of thousands of distinct CDR3 sequences, with over 9.5% found just once. This receptor was obtained from a man aged 35 to 55 with alopecia areata. Some clones in this sample may be carry-over from other donors' samples. The starting material was whole blood, obtained in connection with sensitization to the hapten diphenylcyclopropenone (DPC). The rearrangement links TRBV4-2 to TRBJ2-5; 8 nucleotides match TRBD1. CDR3 nucleotide sequence: TGTGCCAGCAGCCAAGCAGGGGGCGAAGAGACCCAGTACTTC. It translates to CASSQAGGEETQYF.